A single sample is the source of the 28 T cell receptor beta chains below, sequenced in a study of blood T cell repertoires in COVID-19. Clones were read by immunoSEQ multiplex PCR, and TCRdb kept only the in-frame ones, dropping some. The sample has approximately 88,000 clones; 60% to 85% are singletons. Source material: peripheral blood. Every receptor here comes from a human donor in a cohort sampled during active COVID-19.

The chain employs TRBV7-9 and TRBJ2-7; the D is unclear. CDR1 is SEHNR, CDR2 FQNEAQ, per germline (reference sequence). The CDR3 totals 13 residues. Trimming removed 5 bases at V and 2 bases at J, with 10 bases between. In DNA form, the CDR3 reads TGTGCCAGCAGCCCGAACTCCGCCTACGAGCAGTACTTC. The encoded protein is CASSPNSAYEQYF.

The gene calls are TRBV7-9 and TRBJ2-3; tentatively, D is TRBD1 (5 bases). Germline V CDR1 and CDR2: SEHNR, FQNEAQ (reference sequence). The V end was cut by 4 bases, the J end by 2 bases, with 16 bases between. The CDR3 is made up of 16 amino acids. The CDR3 region is CASSSVGRRFTDTQYF. The DNA of the CDR3 is TGTGCCAGCAGCTCCGTGGGGCGGAGATTCACAGATACGCAGTATTTT.

This clone was counted once. The CDR3, as DNA: TGTGCCAGTAGTACCCCCGGGTACCTCCAATATGGCTACACCTTC. As protein: CASSTPGYLQYGYTF. The chain uses TRBV19 and TRBJ1-2; D remains unclear. Germline values: CDR1 LNHDA, CDR2 SQIVND (reference sequence). V shed 4 bases and J shed 5 bases, with 17 bases lying between them. There are 15 residues in the CDR3.

This clone was found once. This chain links TRBV7-2 with TRBJ2-2; TRBD1 aligns across 9 bases. Germline loops: CDR1 SGHTA, CDR2 FQGNSA. CDR3 length equals 15 residues. V was clipped by 6 bases and J by 4 bases; unmatched bases: 6. CDR3 in DNA: TGTGCCAGCAGGGAACAGGGGGCTGGCACCGGGGAGCTGTTTTTT. This codes for CASREQGAGTGELFF.

The chain uses TRBV29-1 and TRBJ2-1, with TRBD2 matching 10 bases. The CDR3 runs to 18 residues. Germline trimming cut 0 bases from V and 0 bases from J; bases unmatched to any gene: 8. Looked up from germline, CDR1 is SQVTM and CDR2 is ANQGSEA. The CDR3 bases are TGCAGCGTTGAAGAACCCCGCCCTAGCGGGGGCTCCTACAATGAGCAGTTCTTC. Translating it yields CSVEEPRPSGGSYNEQFF.

There are a few counts of this clone. The V gene is TRBV6-5, the J gene TRBJ1-6; D is ambiguous. The CDR3 sequence is 14 residues long. V lost 7 bases to trimming and J lost 10 bases, with 17 bases between them. Germline V CDR1 and CDR2: MNHEY, SVGAGI. CDR3 bases: TGTGCCAGCACCCTCACAGTCACGCACTCACCCCTCCACTTT. The encoded protein is CASTLTVTHSPLHF.

This chain links TRBV7-9 with TRBJ2-1; 10 bases are a match to TRBD2. With V trimmed by 5 bases and J by 7 bases, 8 bases remained unmatched. This CDR3 spans 15 amino acids. CDR1 and CDR2 from the germline V gene are SEHNR and FQNEAQ (reference sequence). CDR3 amino acids: CASSPGTSVNNEQFF. The CDR3, as DNA: TGTGCCAGCAGCCCCGGGACTAGCGTGAATAATGAGCAGTTCTTC.

The V and J genes are TRBV28 and TRBJ2-5, with 10 positions matching TRBD1. V dropped 6 bases and J dropped 7; count of bases not matched to a gene: 11. Germline lookup yields CDR1 MDHEN and CDR2 SYDVKM. The CDR3 totals 15 residues. The CDR3 DNA sequence: TGTGCCAGCAGAACCTCCGGGACAGGGGTCGGGACCCAGTACTTC. Translating it yields CASRTSGTGVGTQYF.

The genes are TRBV2 and TRBJ2-1, with TRBD2 matching over 9 bases. The CDR3 consists of 18 residues. The V and J ends lost 6 bases and 0 bases, in that order; junction bases with no gene match: 12. Germline-derived CDR1 and CDR2 are SNHLY and FYNNEI. The CDR3 sequence is CASRVGASGTRSYNEQFF. In DNA, the CDR3 is TGTGCCAGCAGGGTCGGGGCTAGCGGGACCCGCTCCTACAATGAGCAGTTCTTC.

V gene TRBV5-4 combines with J gene TRBJ2-5; 8 bases fit TRBD2. V shed 3 bases and J 9 bases; nucleotides not matched to a gene: 10. This CDR3 contains 14 residues. Germline V CDR1 and CDR2: SGHNT, YYREEE (reference sequence). The chain's CDR3 is CASSSQSGSGSQYF. CDR3 DNA: TGTGCCAGCAGCTCTCAAAGCGGGAGCGGGTCCCAGTACTTC.

There are a few counts of this clone. At one of its ends the junction is not consistent with the germline gene, which may arise from a read error. The chain couples TRBV6-5 to TRBJ2-5; D call uncertain. The CDR3 has 11 residues. CDR1 and CDR2 from the germline V gene are MNHEY and SVGAGI. The CDR3 DNA sequence: TGTGCCAGCAAACACCAGGAGACCCAGTACTTC. This encodes CASKHQETQYF.

V and J are TRBV28 and TRBJ2-5; weak D call: TRBD1 (5 bases). Germline V gene sequence: CDR1 MDHEN, CDR2 SYDVKM. Between the trimmed V and J ends, which lost 4 bases and 7 bases, there was a span of 19 bases. The CDR3 covers 15 residues. The DNA of the CDR3 is TGTGCCAGCAGTTCGGACATTCTAGGATGGGGGACCCAGTACTTC. Residues: CASSSDILGWGTQYF.

This sequence joins TRBV2 and TRBJ2-7; TRBD2 agrees at 11 bases. Germline CDR1 reads SNHLY; CDR2 reads FYNNEI. The CDR3 has 15 amino acids. The V gene end was trimmed by 6 bases and the J gene end by 3 bases; junction bases not matched to a gene: 7. For the CDR3, the DNA is TGTGCCAGCAGCCCCGGGACTAGCGGTATCTACGAGCAGTACTTC. It yields the protein CASSPGTSGIYEQYF.

The V and J genes are TRBV19 and TRBJ2-1; 9 nucleotides line up with TRBD2. After removal of 2 bases from V and 9 bases from J, the junction contained 8 bases not matched to a gene. CDR3 length equals 15 residues. Germline CDR1 LNHDA, CDR2 SQIVND (reference sequence). The CDR3, as DNA: TGTGCCAGTAGTATATTTGGGCGGGGGGGGACTGAGCAGTTCTTC. This codes for CASSIFGRGGTEQFF.

This clone occurred a few times. The J gene is TRBJ2-2, the V gene TRBV7-9; TRBD2 matches at 12 bases. This CDR3 contains 14 residues. Germline V CDR1 and CDR2: SEHNR, FQNEAQ (reference sequence). Losses at the gene ends were 8 bases for V and 6 bases for J; bases not matched to a gene: 4. The DNA for the CDR3 is TGTGCCAGCCAGGGACTAGCGGGTTCCGGGGAGCTGTTTTTT. This encodes CASQGLAGSGELFF.

The chain combines TRBV18 with TRBJ2-1; maybe TRBD1 (5 bases). Looked up from germline, CDR1 is KGHSH and CDR2 is LQKENI. This CDR3 has 15 residues. V was pared by 3 bases and J by 6 bases, with 15 bases between. The DNA for the CDR3 is TGTGCCAGCTCACCCACTTCCCAGGGTGGCAATGAGCAGTTCTTC. Translation gives CASSPTSQGGNEQFF.

CDR3 loop: CASSVPGTSATDTQYF. CDR3 in DNA: TGTGCCAGCAGTGTCCCCGGGACTAGCGCCACAGATACGCAGTATTTT. The rearrangement links TRBV27 to TRBJ2-3, with 10 bases that match TRBD2. CDR1 and CDR2 (germline): MNHEY, SMNVEV (reference sequence). CDR3 length: 16 amino acids. V was pared by 5 bases and J by 2 bases, with 7 bases of the junction left unmatched.

This clone has just one count. The chain employs TRBV9 and TRBJ2-7; possibly TRBD2 for D (5 bases). The CDR3 is 13 residues long. Trimming took off 4 bases at V and 7 bases at J, with 15 bases between the two ends. Germline loops: CDR1 SGDLS, CDR2 YYNGEE. In DNA form, the CDR3 reads TGTGCCAGCAGCACCAGCCCGGGGTGGGAGCAGTACTTC. Its translation: CASSTSPGWEQYF.

This clone came up a few times. The V gene is TRBV7-9, the J gene TRBJ2-1; D possibly corresponds to TRBD1 (5 bases). The CDR3 contains 13 residues. Per the germline V gene, CDR1 is SEHNR and CDR2 is FQNEAQ (reference sequence). The V gene lost 7 bases and the J gene lost 6 bases, with 13 bases spanning the gap. CDR3 sequence: CASTPGSANEQFF. The CDR3 coding sequence is TGTGCCAGCACCCCAGGGTCAGCCAATGAGCAGTTCTTC.

The V and J genes are TRBV28 and TRBJ2-7; a possible D gene is TRBD2 (6 bases). Trimming stripped 5 bases from V and 6 bases from J, with 17 bases between. CDR1 is MDHEN and CDR2 is SYDVKM in the germline V gene. The CDR3 spans 14 residues. As DNA, the CDR3 is TGTGCCAGCAGTGCCCCCCATCTCGGGGGCGAGCAGTACTTC. It encodes CASSAPHLGGEQYF. Variable domain in full (rest from reference TRBV28 and TRBJ2-7): DVKVTQSSRYLVKRTGEKVFLECVQDMDHENMFWYRQDPGLGLRLIYFSYDVKMKEKGDIPEGYSVSREKKERFSLILESASTNQTSMYLCASSAPHLGGEQYFGPGTRLTVT.

The chain is built from TRBV25-1 and TRBJ2-1; a possible D gene is TRBD1 (6 bases). The CDR3 spans 16 residues. Germline V gene data show CDR1 as MGHDK and CDR2 as SYGVNS. Trimming removed 1 base at V and 6 bases at J, with 16 bases between. The CDR3 sequence: CASSEWGRGHSNEQFF. The CDR3 nucleotides read TGTGCCAGCAGTGAATGGGGCAGGGGTCACAGCAATGAGCAGTTCTTC.

This chain links TRBV29-1 with TRBJ2-6; maybe TRBD2 (6 bases). The CDR3 loop spans 17 amino acids. Trimming cost V 0 bases and J 0 bases, with 12 bases left between them. Germline V gene sequence: CDR1 SQVTM, CDR2 ANQGSEA. The CDR3 is CSVEDGRGSSGANVLTF. The CDR3 DNA reads TGCAGCGTTGAAGATGGTCGGGGGAGCTCTGGGGCCAACGTCCTGACTTTC.

The V gene is TRBV6-5, the J gene TRBJ1-2, with 7 bases fitting TRBD1. From germline, CDR1 is MNHEY and CDR2 SVGAGI. This CDR3 region has 13 residues. V was clipped by 4 bases and J by 8 bases; unmatched bases: 7. CDR3 loop: CASSSLTGRGYTF. For the CDR3, the DNA is TGTGCCAGCAGTTCGTTGACAGGGCGCGGCTACACCTTC.

The J gene is TRBJ2-3, the V gene TRBV5-1, with D hard to call. Trimming pared 7 bases from V and 0 bases from J, leaving 12 bases between. The CDR3 has 14 amino acids. From germline, CDR1 is SGHRS and CDR2 YFSETQ. CDR3 region: CASYEATSTDTQYF. The CDR3 region has the DNA TGCGCCAGCTATGAGGCCACTAGCACAGATACGCAGTATTTT.

The chain joins TRBV10-3 to TRBJ1-2; 10 bases match TRBD1. The CDR3 has 13 residues. Germline values: CDR1 ENHRY, CDR2 SYGVKD. The V gene end was trimmed by 4 bases and the J gene end by 5 bases; junction bases not matched to a gene: 1. CDR3 protein: CAISGDRGYGYTF. DNA for the CDR3: TGTGCCATCAGTGGGGACAGGGGTTATGGCTACACCTTC.

This clone was counted between two and nine times. The CDR3 region is CASRGLPNQPQHF. The CDR3 DNA is TGTGCCAGCAGGGGCCTACCCAATCAGCCCCAGCATTTT. The rearrangement uses TRBV12-3 or TRBV12-4 and TRBJ1-5; D remains unclear. This CDR3 region has 13 residues. Trimming stripped 6 bases from V and 3 bases from J, with 9 bases between.

The chain links TRBV6-5 to TRBJ1-1; D is unresolved. Trimming shortened V by 6 bases and J by 5 bases, and 13 bases separated the two germline ends. This CDR3 has 13 residues. The germline CDR1 and CDR2 sequences are MNHEY and SVGAGI. The chain's CDR3 is CASSPGRGTEAFF. CDR3 sequence (DNA): TGTGCCAGCAGCCCCGGGCGAGGGACTGAAGCTTTCTTT.

The chain is built from TRBV7-2 and TRBJ1-3; possible D gene TRBD1, 5 bases. The germline V gene encodes CDR1 SGHTA and CDR2 FQGNSA. The CDR3 totals 14 residues. Between the trimmed V and J ends, which lost 5 bases and 3 bases, there was a span of 11 bases. This CDR3 is CASSMGGVGNTIYF. The CDR3 DNA reads TGTGCCAGCAGCATGGGGGGGGTTGGAAACACCATATATTTT.